This T cell receptor beta chain was recovered during a study of cytomegalovirus exposure and HLA in healthy donors. Study as a whole: HLA-typed donors were the source of tens of millions of unique TCRs held in an early data release.

The study, taken as a whole, reports: The study designated some 180 TCR beta chains cytomegalovirus-associated.

The PCR ran on 60 Vbeta and 13 Jbeta primers. Sequencing used immunoSEQ multiplex PCR; TCRdb keeps in-frame clones, though not all of them. There are 100,000 to 150,000 clones in the sample; 82% occur only once, and around 11% lies in the top ten. Trimming removed 5 bases from V and 4 bases from J; junction bases left unmatched: 7. The CDR3 contains 15 residues. The germline CDR1 and CDR2 sequences are SGHAT and FQNNGV. Turning to this clone: What it binds is not known.

The sequenced sample was PBMCs. The clonotype originates from a male donor in good health and CMV-seropositive. The J gene is TRBJ1-3, the V gene TRBV11-2; 8 bases map to TRBD1. CDR3: CASSTRTGNGNTIYF. The CDR3 bases are TGTGCCAGCAGCACCCGGACAGGGAACGGAAACACCATATATTTT.